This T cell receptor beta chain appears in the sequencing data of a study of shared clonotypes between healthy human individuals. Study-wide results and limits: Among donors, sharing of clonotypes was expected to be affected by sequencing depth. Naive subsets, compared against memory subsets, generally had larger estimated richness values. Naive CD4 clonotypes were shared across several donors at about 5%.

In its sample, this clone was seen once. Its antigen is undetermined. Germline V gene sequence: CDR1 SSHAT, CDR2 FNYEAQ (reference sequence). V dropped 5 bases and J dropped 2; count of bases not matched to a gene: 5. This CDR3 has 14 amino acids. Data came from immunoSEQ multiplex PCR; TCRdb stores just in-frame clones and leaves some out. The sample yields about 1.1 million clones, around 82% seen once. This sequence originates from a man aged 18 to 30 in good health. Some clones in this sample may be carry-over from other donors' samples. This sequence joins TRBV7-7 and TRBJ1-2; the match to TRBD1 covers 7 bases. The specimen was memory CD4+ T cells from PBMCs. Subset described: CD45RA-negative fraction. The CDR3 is CASSPRQGNYGYTF. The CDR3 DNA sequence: TGTGCCAGCAGCCCTAGACAGGGAAACTATGGCTACACCTTC. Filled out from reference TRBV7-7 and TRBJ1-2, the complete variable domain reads GAGVSQSPRYKVTKRGQDVTLRCDPISSHATLYWYQQALGQGPEFLTYFNYEAQPDKSGLPSDRFSAERPEGSISTLTIQRTEQRDSAMYRCASSPRQGNYGYTFGSGTRLTVV.